The 24 T cell receptor beta chains reported below all come from one sample, sequenced in a study of patients and donors after allogeneic stem cell transplantation. MiXCR, applied by TCRdb to the RT-PCR reads, yields one record per CDR3 protein. The sample contains roughly 190,000 distinct CDR3 sequences, around 41% of which appear only once. The specimen sequenced was blood, either unsorted or a sorted T cell fraction (not recorded which). The receptors stem from a human donor who was either an allogeneic HSCT recipient or a stem cell or donor lymphocyte infusion donor (not recorded which). It is not recorded whose cells these are; they may come from a transplant donor.

In this sample, this clonotype turned up a few times. The CDR3 DNA reads as TGCAGCGTTGATCCCTCCACCGGGGGAGCGGGTGAGCAGTTCTTC. The encoded protein is CSVDPSTGGAGEQFF. This chain joins TRBV29-1 and TRBJ2-1; the D gene is possibly TRBD2 (6 bases). The CDR3 totals 15 residues. V was trimmed by 3 bases and J by 9 bases, leaving 21 bases between them. Germline V gene lookup returns CDR1 SQVTM and CDR2 ANQGSEA.

This clonotype was found a few times. In DNA, the CDR3 is TGTGCCAGCAGTTTAAGGCAGGGGCGTGGAGAAAAACTGTTTTTT. Translating gives CASSLRQGRGEKLFF. The genes are TRBV27 and TRBJ1-4; weak D call: TRBD1 (6 bases). The CDR3 consists of 15 residues. V was shortened by 2 bases and J by 8 bases, with 15 bases between the two germline ends. Germline CDR1 MNHEY, CDR2 SMNVEV (reference sequence).

The CDR3 loop reads CSVAPGLAAYNEQFF. The CDR3 DNA reads TGCAGCGTAGCCCCGGGACTAGCGGCTTACAATGAGCAGTTCTTC. This sequence joins TRBV29-1 and TRBJ2-1; 11 positions agree with TRBD2. The junction had 8 bases not matched to a gene; V was cut back by 6 bases and J by 4 bases. Germline V CDR1 and CDR2: SQVTM, ANQGSEA. This CDR3 contains 15 residues.

This clonotype showed up many times. The V gene is TRBV29-1, the J gene TRBJ2-1; D not resolved. The CDR3 has 13 residues. V dropped 4 bases and J dropped 0 bases, with 7 bases sitting between them. Germline CDR1 reads SQVTM; CDR2 reads ANQGSEA. In nucleotides, the CDR3 is TGCAGCGTTGGGCCAGGCTCCTACAATGAGCAGTTCTTC. Encoded protein: CSVGPGSYNEQFF.

This chain links TRBV4-3 with TRBJ2-1, with TRBD2 matching over 9 bases. In germline, CDR1 is LGHNA, CDR2 YSLEER. V lost 0 bases, J lost 3 bases, and 6 bases stayed unmatched. This CDR3 has 17 residues. The CDR3 DNA follows: TGCGCCAGCAGCCAAGATTGGACTAGCGCCTTCTACAATGAGCAGTTCTTC. This codes for CASSQDWTSAFYNEQFF.

The CDR3 DNA reads TGTGCCAGCGAGAGTTCCTACAATGAGCAGTTCTTC. It codes for CASESSYNEQFF. The gene calls are TRBV12-3 or TRBV12-4 and TRBJ2-1; D is ambiguous. V was clipped by 8 bases and J by 1 base, with 6 bases between them. CDR3 length: 12 residues.

This CDR3 reads CASSTPQTANTEAFF. The DNA for the CDR3 is TGTGCCAGTAGTACTCCCCAGACGGCGAACACTGAAGCTTTCTTT. The chain uses TRBV19 and TRBJ1-1; D ambiguous. The ends were cut back, 4 bases at V and 1 base at J, with 13 bases in the middle. The CDR3 totals 15 residues. Germline-derived CDR1 and CDR2 are LNHDA and SQIVND (reference sequence).

The rearrangement joins TRBV9 to TRBJ2-1; D possibly corresponds to TRBD1 (6 bases). Trimming left V 3 bases short and J 7 bases short, with 20 bases between. The V gene's germline CDR1 is SGDLS and CDR2 YYNGEE. The CDR3 sequence is 16 residues long. CDR3 protein: CASSDPLSTQGNEQFF. The CDR3 region has the DNA TGTGCCAGCAGCGACCCCCTATCGACCCAGGGGAATGAGCAGTTCTTC.

This clonotype was seen a few times. The chain couples TRBV12-3 or TRBV12-4 to TRBJ1-3, with D unclear. V was clipped by 5 bases and J by 5 bases, with 4 bases between them. The CDR3 length is 11 residues. CDR3 DNA: TGTGCCAGCAGTCCTAGAAACACCATATATTTT. This translates into CASSPRNTIYF.

This clonotype came up a few times. The rearrangement links TRBV7-2 to TRBJ1-2, with a possible D match to TRBD1 (5 bases). Looked up from germline, CDR1 is SGHTA and CDR2 is FQGNSA. V was shortened by 5 bases and J by 4 bases, with 14 bases between the two germline ends. This CDR3 contains 14 residues. As DNA, the CDR3 is TGTGCCAGCAGCATCCCGGACAACCCCTATGGCTACACCTTC. It encodes CASSIPDNPYGYTF. Filled out from reference TRBV7-2 and TRBJ1-2, the complete variable domain reads GAGVSQSPSNKVTEKGKDVELRCDPISGHTALYWYRQSLGQGLEFLIYFQGNSAPDKSGLPSDRFSAERTGGSVSTLTIQRTQQEDSAVYLCASSIPDNPYGYTFGSGTRLTVV.

The rearrangement uses TRBV4-3 and TRBJ2-3, with D perhaps matching TRBD2 (6 bases). CDR3 length: 16 amino acids. Germline V gives CDR1 LGHNA, CDR2 YSLEER. Deletions cut 0 bases from V and 4 bases from J, with 14 bases between. The CDR3 loop is CASSQETGTSADTQYF. The CDR3 DNA reads as TGCGCCAGCAGCCAAGAAACCGGGACTTCCGCAGATACGCAGTATTTT.

This chain links TRBV6-5 with TRBJ2-5; 7 nucleotides match TRBD1. The CDR3 runs to 16 residues. J lost 5 bases, V lost 4 bases, and 13 bases had no gene match. CDR1 is MNHEY, CDR2 SVGAGI, per germline. The CDR3 sequence: CASSWGTVISRETQYF. The CDR3 DNA reads TGTGCCAGCAGTTGGGGGACAGTAATATCCCGGGAGACCCAGTACTTC.

This chain connects TRBV29-1 to TRBJ2-1, with D perhaps matching TRBD1 (5 bases). CDR3 size: 13 residues. Germline V CDR1 and CDR2: SQVTM, ANQGSEA. V lost 7 bases and J 3 bases, leaving 13 bases between the germline ends. The CDR3 region has the DNA TGCAGCGCCGCAAGAGACAGCTACAATGAGCAGTTCTTC. It yields the protein CSAARDSYNEQFF.

The V and J genes are TRBV11-2 and TRBJ2-5; the D is unclear. Germline V gives CDR1 SGHAT, CDR2 FQNNGV. Trimming left V 2 bases short and J 4 bases short, with 11 bases between. The CDR3 extends over 14 amino acids. The CDR3 nucleotides are TGTGCCAGCAGCTTATCACCCTCAGGAGAGACCCAGTACTTC. This translates into CASSLSPSGETQYF.

The rearrangement uses TRBV7-3 and TRBJ2-1; TRBD1 matches 7 bases. CDR3 length: 15 residues. V gave up 4 bases and J gave up 3 bases; unmatched junction bases: 6. Germline CDR1 SGHTA, CDR2 FQGTGA. In DNA form, the CDR3 reads TGTGCCAGCAGCTCGACGGGGACAGTCTACAATGAGCAGTTCTTC. Amino acid sequence: CASSSTGTVYNEQFF.

The chain recombines TRBV29-1 with TRBJ1-4; TRBD1 is a possible D gene (5 bases). V was shortened by 4 bases and J by 8 bases, with 20 bases between the two germline ends. This CDR3 has 15 amino acids. Germline V gene sequence: CDR1 SQVTM, CDR2 ANQGSEA. This CDR3 is CSVVGPGDDREKLFF. CDR3 nucleotide sequence: TGCAGCGTTGTGGGGCCAGGCGACGATCGGGAAAAACTGTTTTTT.

The chain links TRBV27 to TRBJ1-2, with 8 nucleotides matching TRBD1. The trim removed 5 bases at V and 5 bases at J, leaving 13 bases unmatched. The CDR3 is 16 residues long. The V gene's germline CDR1 is MNHEY and CDR2 SMNVEV (reference sequence). CDR3 residues: CASSGQGPRQGYGYTF. The CDR3 region has the DNA TGTGCCAGCAGTGGACAGGGACCCAGGCAGGGGTATGGCTACACCTTC.

This clonotype was observed a few times. The gene calls are TRBV29-1 and TRBJ1-1; a possible D gene is TRBD1 (5 bases). V was shortened by 6 bases and J by 3 bases, with 11 bases between the two germline ends. CDR1 is SQVTM and CDR2 is ANQGSEA in the germline V gene. The CDR3 runs 12 residues. CDR3 bases: TGCAGCGTCCAGGTGGGGCACACTGAAGCTTTCTTT. Its translation: CSVQVGHTEAFF.

CDR3 amino acids: CASSFRDNTEAFF. The CDR3 nucleotides read TGTGCCAGCAGCTTCCGGGACAACACTGAAGCTTTCTTT. The rearrangement uses TRBV6-5 and TRBJ1-1; maybe TRBD1 (5 bases). The CDR3 totals 13 residues. Germline CDR1 and CDR2: MNHEY and SVGAGI. With 6 bases removed from V and 2 bases from J, the gap between germline ends came to 10 bases.

This clonotype came up a few times. The V call is TRBV9, the J call TRBJ1-3; TRBD1 agrees at 7 bases. J gave up 4 bases and V 3 bases, and 10 bases lay outside the gene matches. The CDR3 has 16 residues. In germline, CDR1 is SGDLS, CDR2 YYNGEE. This CDR3 is CASSGQGQLRGNTIYF. CDR3 bases: TGTGCCAGCAGCGGACAGGGTCAGCTGAGGGGAAACACCATATATTTT. Combining the CDR3 with reference TRBV9 and TRBJ1-3 gives the whole variable domain DSGVTQTPKHLITATGQRVTLRCSPRSGDLSVYWYQQSLDQGLQFLIQYYNGEERAKGNILERFSAQQFPDLHSELNLSSLELGDSALYFCASSGQGQLRGNTIYFGEGSWLTVV.

J is TRBJ2-7 and V is TRBV4-3; TRBD1 or TRBD2 may be the D gene (5 bases each). CDR3 size: 14 residues. Trimming removed 1 base from V and 2 bases from J, with 9 bases in between. Germline V gene sequence: CDR1 LGHNA, CDR2 YSLEER. CDR3 in DNA: TGCGCCAGCAGCCAAGGGGACCCTGCCTACGAGCAGTACTTC. Amino acids: CASSQGDPAYEQYF.

The genes are TRBV6-5 and TRBJ2-7, with 9 bases lining up with TRBD1. With V trimmed by 5 bases and J by 4 bases, 9 bases remained unmatched. CDR3 length: 15 amino acids. Per the germline V gene, CDR1 is MNHEY and CDR2 is SVGAGI. The DNA of the CDR3 is TGTGCCAGCAGTACACCACAGGGGGCAGCGTACGAGCAGTACTTC. Its protein product is CASSTPQGAAYEQYF.

This clonotype has just a few counts. This chain links TRBV29-1 with TRBJ1-2, with TRBD1 matching over 9 bases. Germline lookup yields CDR1 SQVTM and CDR2 ANQGSEA. The CDR3 runs 13 residues. V shed 7 bases and J 4 bases; nucleotides not matched to a gene: 7. CDR3 loop: CSAVTGGFYGYTF. In DNA, the CDR3 is TGCAGCGCCGTTACAGGGGGCTTCTATGGCTACACCTTC.

In this sample, this clonotype turned up once. The V and J genes are TRBV20-1 and TRBJ2-7; D gene uncertain. Germline CDR1 and CDR2: DFQATT and SNEGSKA (reference sequence). This CDR3 is 11 amino acids long. Trimming stripped 5 bases from V and 3 bases from J, with 8 bases between. CDR3 amino acids: CSALLNYEQYF. The DNA of the CDR3 is TGCAGTGCTCTACTTAACTACGAGCAGTACTTC.